This T cell receptor (beta chain) was obtained from a study of cytomegalovirus exposure and HLA in healthy donors (dated by TCRdb to 2016 to 2017). Describing the broader study: An earlier analysis of roughly 500 of the donors reported approximately 300 Gb of sequence data and 120 million or so unique TCR beta sequences from some 180 million T cells. Approximately 300 gigabases of sequencing data and roughly 81 million unique TCR sequences made up an early release that covered approximately 620 HLA-typed donors. Among the roughly 400 genotyped donors, 81% belonged to the genetic ancestry cluster associated with self-reported Caucasian donors. The study aimed to test whether signatures of past pathogen exposure could be identified by cataloging public T cell receptors. The study profiled the T cell repertoires of 666 subjects by immunosequencing and related them to cytomegalovirus serostatus. A separate validation cohort of 100 to 150 different subjects was used in addition to the roughly 700-subject first cohort. To predict cytomegalovirus infection status, the study brought together high-throughput TCR immunosequencing, statistical association of individual TCRs with disease status, and machine learning. A later analysis re-analyzed previously published TCR beta repertoires from 660 or so donors and added high-resolution HLA genotyping to study TCR occurrence patterns. In the later analysis, no new phenotypic data were used to find candidate immune exposures; instead, reliance was placed on TCR beta sequences and their occurrence across donors. An earlier analysis of fewer than 750 of the donors used high-throughput TCR beta sequencing to judge whether each TCR beta V gene segment behaved as functional or pseudogenic. Donor age, sex, ethnicity and CMV serostatus were compiled together with the repertoire data. In a later genetic analysis, genome-wide SNP genotypes for about 55% of the roughly 700 donors were used, and that subset was treated as a discovery cohort. All discovery cohort repertoires had been generated using a single sequencing platform. Both class I and class II loci were covered by HLA typing, at four-digit resolution. Typing coverage differed by locus: A, B, C, DRB1 and DQB1 were typed in roughly 629-640 donors, DQA1 in 522, DPA1 in 600 to 610, and DPB1 in 450 to 490. Roughly five DR-DQ haplotypes were handled as single units for association and clustering, since linkage in the cohort was strong. Among about 400 genotyped donors of the cohort, an average of approximately 200,000 unique TCR beta nucleotide sequences was sequenced per donor, of which about 19% were non-productive. The paper's findings and limits, for the study overall: Linkage disequilibrium might explain the correlated functional status among segregating V segments, but an unknown experimental factor could not be ruled out. Compared with equally common non-associated chains, HLA-associated TCR beta chains in a later analysis were more clonally expanded and had lower generation probabilities. Specific HLA alleles were associated with some 15,000 TCR beta sequences at a false discovery rate of 0.05 in a later analysis. A cluster of highly shared sequence variants was judged likely to represent a technical artifact of the sequencing pipeline. Some IMGT-functional V segments, including TRBV6-2 and TRBV6-3, could not be distinguished by the 87-base-pair reads and were therefore excluded. In the study, some 160 TCR beta chains were listed as associated with cytomegalovirus. An association between a missense DCLRE1C variant and V-gene and J-gene trimming of TCR beta chains was found in a later genetic analysis and replicated in an independent cohort. Across donors, most TCR sequences were observed very rarely, whereas some public TCRs were present in many individuals. Compared with the 666-donor mean, donors in an Asian-associated ancestry cluster had fewer N-insertions in productive TCRs, according to a later genetic analysis. When HLA alleles, especially DR and DQ, strongly co-occurred, TCR associations were difficult to assign to individual alleles. A later analysis found that TCR association rates varied across HLA loci, with DRB1 alleles showing the most associated TCRs and HLA-C alleles the fewest. Presence/absence analyses assumed roughly uniform sequencing depth across donors, an assumption that may not hold. An earlier analysis of approximately 530 of the donors showed that most TCR beta V segments appeared in productive rearrangements either about 87% or about 30% of the time, which broadly matched IMGT annotations. According to the authors, the approach could potentially be generalized to other disease states and immunological phenotypes. According to a later analysis, parvovirus B19, influenza, CMV and Epstein-Barr virus appeared linked to several top co-occurrence clusters. In this cohort, only TCR beta chains were sequenced, and detectable features were limited by the absence of alpha or paired-chain data. In a later analysis, most CMV-associated TCR beta chains were found to appear HLA-restricted, with HLA associations seemingly driven largely by CMV exposure. About 15 rarely observed V segments, including chromosome 9 orphons, were excluded from the earlier analysis of just under 600 of the donors because counts were too low. Because HLA typing was missing for some donors at each locus, association tests included only the typed subset. In both the original and validation cohorts, the classifier was reported to diagnose cytomegalovirus status with high specificity and sensitivity. Immune exposure information for the cohort was limited to CMV serostatus. A further reported finding was that TCR beta sequences accurately predicted the HLA-A and HLA-B alleles for most subjects in the first cohort. In vitro tests confirmed that a few of the cytomegalovirus-associated TCR beta chains recognize cytomegalovirus antigens.

The cohort comprised 670 or so healthy bone marrow donors. At the time of sampling, every cohort member was nominally healthy, though immune exposures that went unrecorded were likely present. The donor tested CMV seronegative, placing the donor among the 350 or so seronegative members of the cohort. Every donor gave a peripheral blood sample, and the peripheral blood mononuclear cells from that sample were used for TCR beta sequencing. Genomic DNA was extracted from the blood cell samples with the Qiagen DNeasy Blood Extraction Kit. Details on this clone: Which antigen it targets is not known. The sample holds no much larger clone one base away, and base qualities are not on file.

The method behind the library was the immunoSEQ multiplex PCR assay. For the multiplex PCR, a mixture combining 60 forward primers for TCR Vbeta segments and 13 reverse primers for TCR Jbeta segments was used. Amplification of the CDR3 region of rearranged TCR beta genes was performed with a multiplex PCR assay on genomic DNA. Amplified TCR beta libraries were sequenced as 87-base-pair reads on the Illumina HiSeq System. Per the original workflow: A later analysis counted about 80 million unique TCR beta chains across the 650 to 700 repertoires, and roughly 9.9 million of these chains were shared by at least two donors. To remove PCR and sequencing errors, raw reads were error-corrected and collapsed into unique sequences using a nearest-neighbor algorithm that merged closely related sequences. To assign V, D and J gene segments, CDR3 sequences were aligned to IMGT reference sequences. For a sequence to be retained, a match of at least six nucleotides to both a V gene segment and a J gene segment was required. A rearrangement was called productive if the CDR3 had no stop codons and remained in frame with V and J, and every other rearrangement was called non-productive. Following IMGT convention, CDR3 was defined as the stretch from the second conserved V-encoded cysteine up to the conserved J-encoded phenylalanine. In an earlier analysis of more than 550 of the donors, sequences lacking an unambiguous match to a single V gene segment were excluded. In an earlier analysis of 450 to 750 of the donors, a V segment was called functional when productive rearrangements were above 56.7%, and segregating when the standard deviation between donors exceeded 5%. To diagnose cytomegalovirus status from the catalog of TCR beta chain sequences, a statistical classification framework was built. In a later analysis, TCR nucleotide sequences were compared against IMGT/GENE-DB human TR gene sequences so that V and J genes could be assigned. In a later analysis, CDR3 sequences and most-parsimonious VDJ recombination scenarios were assigned using the TCRdist pipeline. In a later analysis, every TCR beta chain was defined by the combination of its CDR3 amino acid sequence and its V-gene family, and reads without a unique V-gene family were dropped. As a way to deal with suspected cross-contamination and a sequencing artifact, a later analysis dropped approximately 570 nucleotide sequences that were highly shared and had low generation probability. In a later analysis, a clonal expansion index was calculated for each public chain from normalized within-repertoire ranks of inferred template counts. In a later analysis, generation probabilities were computed with a VDJ recombination model fitted to out-of-frame rearrangements, and the resulting probabilities were checked against IGoR. A later analysis scored TCR-TCR, TCR-HLA and TCR-CMV co-occurrence with hypergeometric tests, applying a repertoire-size bias correction to TCR pairs. A later analysis estimated false discovery rates by permuting HLA or CMV assignments 20 times. In a later analysis, co-occurring TCRs were grouped using DBSCAN, and TCRdist sequence similarity was added for clustering within HLA-allele-positive subsets. Co-occurrence clustering excluded repertoires with fewer than 30,000 or more than 120,000 public chains, plus five with anomalous nucleotide sharing. TCRdb mirrors the immuneACCESS table, restricted to in-frame sequences. Some clones are absent from its copies; in checked studies, under half trace to an unresolved V gene, and the reason for the others is unknown. V, J and clone size derive from that table, while D and trimming were established from the DNA sequence. This sample has approximately 190,000 clones in its table, and 81% of those were observed once. The top ten constitute around 4% of the sample.

The germline V gene (reference sequence) provides CDR1 SGHKS and CDR2 YYEKEE. The CDR3 runs 14 residues from the cysteine to the phenylalanine. Only the CDR3 part of the read is kept: 42 bases, read in frame from the first base. At the junction V is shortened by 0 bases and J by 4 bases, with 10 bases in between. This TCR was sampled from a man aged 50-60 years in good health and CMV-seronegative. The chain links TRBV5-5 with TRBJ1-2; no D segment can be confidently identified. What was sequenced was PBMCs. The DNA sequence is TGTGCCAGCAGCTTGGACGACACCGGCTATGGCTACACCTTC. This translates into CASSLDDTGYGYTF. With all but the CDR3 taken from the reference TRBV5-5 and TRBJ1-2 genes, the full variable domain is: DAGVTQSPTHLIKTRGQQVTLRCSPISGHKSVSWYQQVLGQGPQFIFQYYEKEERGRGNFPDRFSARQFPNYSSELNVNALLLGDSALYLCASSLDDTGYGYTFGSGTRLTVV.